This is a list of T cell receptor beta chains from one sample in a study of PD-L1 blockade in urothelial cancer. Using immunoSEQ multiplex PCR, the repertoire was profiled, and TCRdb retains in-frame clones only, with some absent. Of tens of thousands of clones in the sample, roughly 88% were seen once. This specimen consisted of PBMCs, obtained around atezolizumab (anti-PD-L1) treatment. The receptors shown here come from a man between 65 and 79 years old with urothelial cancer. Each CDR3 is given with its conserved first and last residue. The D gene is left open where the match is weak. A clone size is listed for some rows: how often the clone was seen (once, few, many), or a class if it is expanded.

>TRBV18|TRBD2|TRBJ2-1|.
CASSPIGIAGIIRTADEQFF
TGTGCCAGCTCACCAATTGGAATAGCGGGAATAATCCGAACGGCCGATGAGCAGTTCTTC
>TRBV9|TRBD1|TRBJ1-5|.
CASSAGQGVDQPQHF
TGTGCCAGCAGCGCGGGACAGGGGGTCGATCAGCCCCAGCATTTT
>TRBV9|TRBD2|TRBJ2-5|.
CASSVAGGVWETQYF
TGTGCCAGCAGCGTAGCTGGGGGGGTATGGGAGACCCAGTACTTC
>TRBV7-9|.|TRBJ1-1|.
CASSLPRGMNTEAFF
TGTGCCAGCAGCTTACCACGCGGGATGAACACTGAAGCTTTCTTT
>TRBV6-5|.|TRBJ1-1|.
CASSYSAMNTEAFF
TGTGCCAGCAGTTACTCGGCCATGAACACTGAAGCTTTCTTT
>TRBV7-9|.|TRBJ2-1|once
CASSLNTSRGDEQFF
TGTGCCAGCAGCTTAAATACTAGCCGTGGCGATGAGCAGTTCTTC
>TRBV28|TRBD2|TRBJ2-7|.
CASSLRLAASLSTYEQYF
TGTGCCAGCAGTTTACGACTAGCGGCCTCCTTGTCCACCTACGAGCAGTACTTC
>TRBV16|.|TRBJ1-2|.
CASVSYGEKGYGYTF
TGTGCCAGCGTATCATACGGGGAAAAGGGCTATGGCTACACCTTC
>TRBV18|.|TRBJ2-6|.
CASSPDIGGSGANVLTF
TGTGCCAGCTCACCAGATATTGGAGGGTCTGGGGCCAACGTCCTGACTTTC
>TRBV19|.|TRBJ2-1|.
CASSSPGAVGRNEQFF
TGTGCCAGTAGTTCGCCTGGAGCGGTTGGAAGGAATGAGCAGTTCTTC
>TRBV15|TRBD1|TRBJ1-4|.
CATSRRDRGNEKLFF
TGTGCCACCAGCAGACGGGACAGGGGCAATGAAAAACTGTTTTTT
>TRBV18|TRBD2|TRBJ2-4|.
CASSPGGENIQYF
TGTGCCAGCTCACCAGGGGGGGAGAACATTCAGTACTTC
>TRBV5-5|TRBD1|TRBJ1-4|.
CASSPSPTGQGLFF
TGTGCCAGCAGCCCCTCACCTACGGGACAGGGCCTGTTTTTT
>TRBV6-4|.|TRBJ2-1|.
CASSEFSGLSYNEQFF
TGTGCCAGCAGTGAGTTTAGCGGACTCTCCTACAATGAGCAGTTCTTC
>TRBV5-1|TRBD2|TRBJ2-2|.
CASSFSLAPNTGELFF
TGCGCCAGCAGCTTTTCACTAGCGCCGAACACCGGGGAGCTGTTTTTT
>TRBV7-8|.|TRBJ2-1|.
CASSYWEHEQFF
TGTGCCAGCAGCTATTGGGAGCATGAGCAGTTCTTC
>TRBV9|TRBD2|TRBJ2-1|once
CASSVGPGAGTSGDNEQFF
TGTGCCAGCAGCGTAGGGCCCGGGGCCGGGACTAGCGGCGACAATGAGCAGTTCTTC
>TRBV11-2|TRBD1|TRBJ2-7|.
CASSFYGTGYEQYF
TGTGCCAGCAGCTTTTATGGGACAGGGTACGAGCAGTACTTC
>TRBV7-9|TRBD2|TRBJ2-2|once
CASSILAGGNTGELFF
TGTGCCAGCAGCATCCTAGCGGGAGGGAACACCGGGGAGCTGTTTTTT
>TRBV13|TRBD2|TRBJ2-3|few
CASSTRRTSGKVYDTQYF
TGTGCCAGCAGCACTAGGCGGACTAGCGGGAAGGTATACGATACGCAGTATTTT
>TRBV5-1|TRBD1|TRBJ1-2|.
CASSSQGDYGYTF
TGCGCCAGCAGCTCCCAGGGGGACTATGGCTACACCTTC
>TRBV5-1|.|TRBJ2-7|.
CATRHEYRDEQYF
TGCGCCACCCGCCATGAGTACCGGGACGAGCAGTACTTC
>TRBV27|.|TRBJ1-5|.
CASSFADSNQPQHF
TGTGCCAGCAGTTTCGCGGATAGCAATCAGCCCCAGCATTTT
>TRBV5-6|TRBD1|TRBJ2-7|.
CASKRQGPYEQYF
TGTGCCAGCAAACGACAGGGCCCCTACGAGCAGTACTTC